This T cell receptor beta chain is drawn from a study of T cell responses to AZD1222 COVID-19 vaccine. Study-wide background: Samples with a second dose at about 4 or about 12 weeks were pooled together. The study, taken as a whole, reports: Most donors were white British, females outnumbered males, and clonal diversity was possibly underestimated. The number of AZD1222 recipients seropositive at baseline was only five or six. Following two doses of AZD1222, Spike-specific TCR breadth and depth rose.

About this clone itself: Its matching antigen is unknown.

The table came from immunoSEQ multiplex PCR; TCRdb's copy has only in-frame clones and leaves some out. The sample holds 100,000 to 120,000 clones, about 81% seen once. This CDR3 is built from 15 residues. Germline loops: CDR1 KGHSH, CDR2 LQKENI. Trimming cost V 3 bases and J 0 bases, with 11 bases left between them. The sequence was collected from an adult in good health. The material was peripheral blood, obtained on day 0 of AZD1222 vaccination. The chain joins TRBV18 to TRBJ1-2; D is ambiguous. CDR3 protein: CASSPESSPNYGYTF. CDR3 in DNA: TGTGCCAGCTCACCGGAGTCCAGTCCTAACTATGGCTACACCTTC.